This entry features one T cell receptor beta chain sequence. Its specificity is unknown. Pooled samples include second doses given at about 4 or 12 weeks. This sample was included in a study of T cell responses to AZD1222 COVID-19 vaccine. Produced via immunoSEQ multiplex PCR; TCRdb's table is partial and in-frame only. The table records about 83,000 clones, approximately 83% of them present only once. V lost 1 base and J lost 9, with 10 bases in between. The CDR3 is 13 residues long. Germline CDR1 and CDR2: SGHNT and YENEEA. Overall study results and limits: Vaccine-associated CD4 TCRs ranged over spike, dominating at 160-218 and 743-854. Donors, mostly white British, included more females; clonal diversity was possibly underestimated. Unmutated variant regions are reportedly targeted by nearly half of spike-specific TCRs.

The chain couples TRBV11-3 to TRBJ2-1; no clear D gene. The clonotype originates from an adult who received the AZD1222 COVID-19 vaccine. The starting material was peripheral blood, obtained 28 days after the second AZD1222 dose. As DNA, the CDR3 is TGTGCCAGCAGCTTAGGTACCGGCAGTGAGCAGTTCTTC. This sequence encodes CASSLGTGSEQFF.